This T cell receptor beta chain was sequenced in a study of Tregs in tolerant kidney transplant recipients (dated by TCRdb to between 2018 and 2020). Regarding the complete study: Additional Treg samples were obtained from an approximately three-day mixed lymphocyte reaction with belatacept, with some samples followed by a roughly five-day donor restimulation, before recipient CD4+CD25+CD127- cells were sorted. During sorting of primary belatacept mixed lymphocyte reaction cultures, recipient cells were distinguished from donor cells with antibodies. The study applied TCRbeta sequencing to find donor-specific regulatory T cells before combined kidney and bone marrow transplantation and then followed those same cells after transplant. TCRbeta repertoire sequencing was used in a few healthy controls to compare several ways of expanding Tregs specific for an allogeneic donor. The paper's findings and limits, for the study overall: Expanding Tregs with activated donor B cells appeared to identify the most biologically relevant and donor-specific TCRbeta repertoire. The study was constrained by small patient numbers, and validation of the findings is required in larger populations and under other immunosuppression protocols. Although technical replication error seemed to be minimal, the question of biological reproducibility was not addressed directly.

Blood from healthy controls was obtained either as purchased buffy coats or from healthy volunteers. Healthy control blood was processed to PBMCs by Ficoll density gradient and cryopreserved, and patient PBMCs were collected before and after transplant. Including cysteine and phenylalanine, the CDR3 has 15 amino acids. Kept here is only the CDR3 DNA, which spans 45 bases and is read in frame from base 1. At the junction V is shortened by 6 bases and J by 5 bases; bases outside the gene matches: 11. Looking up the germline V gene (reference sequence) yields CDR1 MNHNY and CDR2 SVGAGI. Genomic DNA was extracted from sorted cells with the QIAGEN DNeasy Blood and Tissue Kit for TCRbeta CDR3 sequencing. Through immunoSEQ, high-throughput TCRbeta CDR3 sequencing was done commercially, including PCR amplification with internal controls and bias correction. Per the source publication's procedure: A unique productive TCRbeta sequence was defined by the CDR3 nucleotide sequence when primers matched, and otherwise by the CDR3 amino acid sequence together with the Vbeta and Jbeta genes. Donor-reactive sequences were defined as at least 5-fold expanded in CFSE-low cells versus unstimulated cells, with frequency of at least 0.01% in CFSE-low cells. Jensen-Shannon divergence, calculated on the top 100 TCRbeta sequences ranked by frequency, was used to quantify repertoire divergence. For samples with multiple sequencing runs, sorting error was corrected in each run separately before the runs were combined. Here the immuneACCESS table is served through TCRdb, limited to in-frame sequences with V and J called. Missing clones are a known gap in these copies; in checked studies unresolved V genes cover under half, and the rest lacks a known reason. V and J calls plus clone size are reproduced from that table; the DNA served to infer D and trimming. Recorded for this sample are approximately 41,000 clones; 95% of them occurred a single time. The top ten clones comprise more than 0.35% of the sample.

In the case of this clone: The clone's antigen remains unknown. Per-nucleotide qualities are absent, and no much larger clonotype sits a single base away.

The rearrangement joined TRBV6-6 to TRBJ2-7, and TRBD2 aligns with 9 junction nucleotides. Material: Tregs from blood cultured with allogeneic cells. This clonotype was obtained from a human donor in good health. For the CDR3, the sequence is CASSTGGGRVHEQYF. The nucleotide sequence is given as TGTGCCAGCAGCACTGGGGGCGGGAGGGTCCACGAGCAGTACTTC.